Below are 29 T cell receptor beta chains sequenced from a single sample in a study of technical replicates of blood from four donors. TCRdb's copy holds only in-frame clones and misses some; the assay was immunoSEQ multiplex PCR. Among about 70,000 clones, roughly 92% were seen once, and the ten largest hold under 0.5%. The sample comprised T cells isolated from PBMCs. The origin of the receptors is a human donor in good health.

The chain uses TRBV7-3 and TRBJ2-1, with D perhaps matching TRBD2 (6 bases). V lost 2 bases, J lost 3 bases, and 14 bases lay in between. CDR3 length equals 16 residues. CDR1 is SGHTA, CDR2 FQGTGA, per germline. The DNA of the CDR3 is TGTGCCAGCAGCTTAGGGACTCCAATTAACTACAATGAGCAGTTCTTC. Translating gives CASSLGTPINYNEQFF.

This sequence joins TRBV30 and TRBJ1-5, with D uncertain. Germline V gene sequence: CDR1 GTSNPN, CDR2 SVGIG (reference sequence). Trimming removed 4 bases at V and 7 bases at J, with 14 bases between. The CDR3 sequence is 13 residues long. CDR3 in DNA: TGTGCCTGGAAAAGTAGCGAGCGGCAGCCCCAGCATTTT. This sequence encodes CAWKSSERQPQHF.

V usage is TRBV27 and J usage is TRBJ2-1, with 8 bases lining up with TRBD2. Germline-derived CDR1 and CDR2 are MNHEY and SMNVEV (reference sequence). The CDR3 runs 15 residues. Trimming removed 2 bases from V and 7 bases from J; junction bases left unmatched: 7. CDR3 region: CASSLDLAGANEQFF. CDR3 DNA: TGTGCCAGCAGTTTAGACCTAGCGGGTGCTAATGAGCAGTTCTTC.

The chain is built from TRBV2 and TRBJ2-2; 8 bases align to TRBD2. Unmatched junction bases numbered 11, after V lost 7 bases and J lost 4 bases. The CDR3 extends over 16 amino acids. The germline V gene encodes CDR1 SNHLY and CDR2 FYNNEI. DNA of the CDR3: TGTGCCAGCATCCTCGGGGGACTAGTTGGCACCGGGGAGCTGTTTTTT. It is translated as CASILGGLVGTGELFF.

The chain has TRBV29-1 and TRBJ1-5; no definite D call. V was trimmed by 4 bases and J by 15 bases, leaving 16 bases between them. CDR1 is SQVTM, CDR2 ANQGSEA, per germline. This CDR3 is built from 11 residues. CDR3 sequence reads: CSVVEGGIGHF. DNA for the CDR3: TGCAGCGTTGTTGAGGGAGGCATAGGGCATTTT.

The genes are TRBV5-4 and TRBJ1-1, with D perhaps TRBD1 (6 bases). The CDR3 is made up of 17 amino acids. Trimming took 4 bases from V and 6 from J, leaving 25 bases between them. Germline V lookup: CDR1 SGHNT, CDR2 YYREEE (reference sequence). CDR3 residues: CASSPPGQLSFVAEAFF. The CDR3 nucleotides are TGTGCCAGCAGCCCGCCGGGACAATTAAGCTTTGTCGCTGAAGCTTTCTTT.

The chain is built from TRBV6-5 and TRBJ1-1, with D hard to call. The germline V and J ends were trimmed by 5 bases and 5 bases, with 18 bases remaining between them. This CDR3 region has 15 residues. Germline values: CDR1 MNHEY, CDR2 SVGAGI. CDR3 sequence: CASSQPGTVVTEAFF. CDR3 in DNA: TGTGCCAGCAGTCAGCCGGGAACGGTTGTTACTGAAGCTTTCTTT.

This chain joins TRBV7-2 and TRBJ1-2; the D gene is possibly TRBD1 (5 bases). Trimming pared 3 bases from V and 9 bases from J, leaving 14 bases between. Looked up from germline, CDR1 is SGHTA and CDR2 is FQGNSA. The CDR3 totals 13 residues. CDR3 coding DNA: TGTGCCAGCAGCTTCACAGGCGCCCTTCGCTACACCTTC. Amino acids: CASSFTGALRYTF.

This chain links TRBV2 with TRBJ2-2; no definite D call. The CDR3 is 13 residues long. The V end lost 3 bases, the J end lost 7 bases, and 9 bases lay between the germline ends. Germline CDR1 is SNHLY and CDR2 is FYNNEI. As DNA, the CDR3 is TGTGCCAGCAGTGAGGCGGAAATCGGGGAGCTGTTTTTT. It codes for CASSEAEIGELFF.

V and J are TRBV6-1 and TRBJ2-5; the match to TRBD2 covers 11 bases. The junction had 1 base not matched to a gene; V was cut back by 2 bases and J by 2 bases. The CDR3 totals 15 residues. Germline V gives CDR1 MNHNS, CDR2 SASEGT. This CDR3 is CASSELAGGQETQYF. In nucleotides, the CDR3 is TGTGCCAGCAGTGAACTAGCGGGAGGTCAAGAGACCCAGTACTTC.

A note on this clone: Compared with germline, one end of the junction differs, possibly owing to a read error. The CDR3 DNA is TGTGCTAGCAGCTTAGCGTGGCGGGAGAGGCAAGAGACCCAGTACTTC. Protein sequence: CASSLAWRERQETQYF. This chain joins TRBV7-7 and TRBJ2-5; 7 nucleotides line up with TRBD2. CDR3 length: 16 amino acids. Looked up from germline, CDR1 is SSHAT and CDR2 is FNYEAQ (reference sequence).

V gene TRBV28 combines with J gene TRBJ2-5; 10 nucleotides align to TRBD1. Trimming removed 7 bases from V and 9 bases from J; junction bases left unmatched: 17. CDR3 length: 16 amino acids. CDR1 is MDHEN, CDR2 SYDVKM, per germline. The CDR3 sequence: CASTLPPGQGSKAQYF. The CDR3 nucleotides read TGTGCCAGCACCCTCCCCCCGGGACAGGGGTCCAAGGCCCAGTACTTC.

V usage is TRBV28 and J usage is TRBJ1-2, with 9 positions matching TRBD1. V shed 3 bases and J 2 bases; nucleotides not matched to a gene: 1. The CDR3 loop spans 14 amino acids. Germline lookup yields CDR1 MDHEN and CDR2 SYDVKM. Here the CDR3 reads CASSFGTGNYGYTF. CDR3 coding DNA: TGTGCCAGCAGTTTTGGGACAGGGAACTATGGCTACACCTTC.

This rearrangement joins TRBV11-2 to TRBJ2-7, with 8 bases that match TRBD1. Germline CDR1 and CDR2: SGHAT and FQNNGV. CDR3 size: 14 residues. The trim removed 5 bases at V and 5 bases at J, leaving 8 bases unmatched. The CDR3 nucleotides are TGTGCCAGCAGCATGACAGGGGCCAAAGACGAGCAGTACTTC. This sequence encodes CASSMTGAKDEQYF.

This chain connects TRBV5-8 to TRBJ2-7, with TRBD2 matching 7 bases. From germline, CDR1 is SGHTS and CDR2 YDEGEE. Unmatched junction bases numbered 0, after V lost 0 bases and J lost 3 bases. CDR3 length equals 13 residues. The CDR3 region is CASSLGDYYEQYF. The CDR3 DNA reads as TGTGCCAGCAGCTTGGGGGACTACTACGAGCAGTACTTC.

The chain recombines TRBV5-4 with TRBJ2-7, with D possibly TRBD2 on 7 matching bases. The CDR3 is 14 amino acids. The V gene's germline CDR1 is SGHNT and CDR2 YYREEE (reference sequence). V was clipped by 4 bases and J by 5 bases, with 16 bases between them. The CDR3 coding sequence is TGTGCCAGCAGCCCGACTAGCACAGGGAACGAGCAGTACTTC. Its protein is CASSPTSTGNEQYF.

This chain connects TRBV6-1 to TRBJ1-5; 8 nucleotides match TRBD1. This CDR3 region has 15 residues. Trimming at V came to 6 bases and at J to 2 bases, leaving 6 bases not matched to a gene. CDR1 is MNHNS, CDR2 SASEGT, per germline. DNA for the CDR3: TGTGCCAGCAGCCCAACGACAGGGGGCAATCAGCCCCAGCATTTT. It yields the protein CASSPTTGGNQPQHF.

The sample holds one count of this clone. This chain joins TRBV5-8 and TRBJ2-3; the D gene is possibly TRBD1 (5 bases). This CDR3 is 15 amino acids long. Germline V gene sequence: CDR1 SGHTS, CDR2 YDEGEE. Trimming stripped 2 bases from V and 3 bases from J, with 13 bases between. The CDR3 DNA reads TGTGCCAGCAGCTTTTTACAGGACGTAACAGATACGCAGTATTTT. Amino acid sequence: CASSFLQDVTDTQYF.

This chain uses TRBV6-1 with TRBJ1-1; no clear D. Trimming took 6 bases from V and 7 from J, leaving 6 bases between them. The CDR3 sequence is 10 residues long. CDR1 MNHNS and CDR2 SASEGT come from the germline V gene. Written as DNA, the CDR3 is TGTGCCAGCAGGCACAATGAAGCTTTCTTT. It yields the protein CASRHNEAFF.

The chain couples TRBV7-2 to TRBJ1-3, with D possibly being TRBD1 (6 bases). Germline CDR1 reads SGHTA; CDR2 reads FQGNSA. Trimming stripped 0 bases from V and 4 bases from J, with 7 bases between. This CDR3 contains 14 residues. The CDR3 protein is CASSLAGTGNTIYF. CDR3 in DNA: TGTGCCAGCAGCTTAGCAGGGACAGGAAACACCATATATTTT.

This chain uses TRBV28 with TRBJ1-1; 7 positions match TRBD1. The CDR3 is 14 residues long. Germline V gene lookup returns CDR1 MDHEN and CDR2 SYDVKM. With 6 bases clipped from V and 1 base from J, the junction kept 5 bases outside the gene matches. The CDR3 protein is CASSHPGGNTEAFF. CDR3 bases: TGTGCCAGCAGCCACCCAGGGGGGAACACTGAAGCTTTCTTT. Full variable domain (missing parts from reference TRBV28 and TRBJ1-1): DVKVTQSSRYLVKRTGEKVFLECVQDMDHENMFWYRQDPGLGLRLIYFSYDVKMKEKGDIPEGYSVSREKKERFSLILESASTNQTSMYLCASSHPGGNTEAFFGQGTRLTVV.

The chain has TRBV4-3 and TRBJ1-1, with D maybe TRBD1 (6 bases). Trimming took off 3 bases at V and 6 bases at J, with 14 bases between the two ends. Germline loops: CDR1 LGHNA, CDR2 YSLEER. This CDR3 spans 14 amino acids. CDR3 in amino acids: CASSQAWEGAEAFF. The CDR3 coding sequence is TGCGCCAGCAGCCAGGCCTGGGAGGGGGCTGAAGCTTTCTTT.

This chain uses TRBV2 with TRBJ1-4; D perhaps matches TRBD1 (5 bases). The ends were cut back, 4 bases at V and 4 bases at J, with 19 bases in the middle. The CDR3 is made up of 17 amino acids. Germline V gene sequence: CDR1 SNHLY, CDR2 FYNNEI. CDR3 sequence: CASSADPLRGINEKLFF. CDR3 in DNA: TGTGCCAGCAGTGCGGACCCGCTTAGGGGTATTAATGAAAAACTGTTTTTT.

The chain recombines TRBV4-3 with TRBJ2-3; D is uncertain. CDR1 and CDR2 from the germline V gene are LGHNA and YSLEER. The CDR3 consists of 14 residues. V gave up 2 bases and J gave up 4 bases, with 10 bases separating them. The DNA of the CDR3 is TGCGCCAGCAGCCAACTAGAGCGATCAGATACGCAGTATTTT. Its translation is CASSQLERSDTQYF.

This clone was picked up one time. CDR3 sequence: CASSLTGQPQHF. The DNA for the CDR3 is TGTGCCAGCAGCTTAACGGGTCAGCCCCAGCATTTT. This sequence joins TRBV7-9 and TRBJ1-5; D unresolved. Germline V gives CDR1 SEHNR, CDR2 FQNEAQ (reference sequence). The length of the CDR3 is 12 residues. V was trimmed by 2 bases and J by 6 bases, leaving 5 bases between them. Complete variable domain (other parts from reference TRBV7-9 and TRBJ1-5): DTGVSQNPRHKITKRGQNVTFRCDPISEHNRLYWYRQTLGQGPEFLTYFQNEAQLEKSRLLSDRFSAERPKGSFSTLEIQRTEQGDSAMYLCASSLTGQPQHFGDGTRLSIL.

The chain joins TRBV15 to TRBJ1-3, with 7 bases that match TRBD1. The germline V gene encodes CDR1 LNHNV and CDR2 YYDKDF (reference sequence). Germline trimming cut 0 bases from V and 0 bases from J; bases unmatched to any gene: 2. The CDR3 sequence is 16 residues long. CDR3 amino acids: CATSRDRGISGNTIYF. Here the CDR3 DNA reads TGTGCCACCAGCAGAGACAGGGGGATCTCTGGAAACACCATATATTTT.

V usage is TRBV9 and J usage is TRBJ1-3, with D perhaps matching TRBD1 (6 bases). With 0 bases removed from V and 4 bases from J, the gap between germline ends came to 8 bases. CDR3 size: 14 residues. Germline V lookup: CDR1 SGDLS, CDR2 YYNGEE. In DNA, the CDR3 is TGTGCCAGCAGCGTAGAGGGGGACGGAAACACCATATATTTT. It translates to CASSVEGDGNTIYF.

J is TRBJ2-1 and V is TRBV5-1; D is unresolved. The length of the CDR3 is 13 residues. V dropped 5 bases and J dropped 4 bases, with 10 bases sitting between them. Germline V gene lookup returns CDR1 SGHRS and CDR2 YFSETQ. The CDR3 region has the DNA TGCGCCAGCAGAAGCGCCTCGTACAATGAGCAGTTCTTC. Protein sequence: CASRSASYNEQFF.

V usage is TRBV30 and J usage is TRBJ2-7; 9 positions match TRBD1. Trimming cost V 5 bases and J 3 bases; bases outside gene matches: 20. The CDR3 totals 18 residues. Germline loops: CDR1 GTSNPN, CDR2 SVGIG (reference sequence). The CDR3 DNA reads TGTGCCTGGGACTCCCTATCTCCCGGGACAGGGATCGGCTACGAGCAGTACTTC. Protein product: CAWDSLSPGTGIGYEQYF.